The present T cell receptor (beta chain) was sequenced within a study of T cells after yellow fever vaccination. General study points: Some clonotypes were seen in both the CD4 and the CD8 compartments. These made up a small share and likely arose from convergent recombination. The study found a weaker secondary response that peaked faster, day 5 versus 15. Most clones from primary vaccination resurfaced after the booster (about 96% CD4, less than 90% CD8). Abundant clonotypes (contaminants from the bulk population) could be present in FACS-sorted repertoires.

MiXCR, applied by TCRdb to the 5' RACE reads, yields one record per CDR3 protein. The sample has 450,000 to 600,000 distinct CDR3 sequences; 13% are singletons. As regards this clonotype: Its antigen is currently unknown.

Sequenced here: PBMCs, sampled on the day of the yellow fever booster vaccination. This receptor was obtained from a man aged 25-45 years who received the YFV17D yellow fever vaccine.

The CDR3 DNA reads TGCGCCAGCAGCCAAGTGGTCCCGGACATTCAGTACTTC. Amino acids: CASSQVVPDIQYF. This chain uses TRBV4-1 with TRBJ2-4; D gene uncertain. In germline, CDR1 is MGHRA, CDR2 YSYEKL. V was shortened by 1 base and J by 8 bases, with 9 bases between the two germline ends. This CDR3 is built from 13 residues.